These 20 T cell receptor beta chains came from one sample sequenced in a study of T cell repertoires in cytomegalovirus infection. One entry per CDR3 protein, called by TCRdb with MiXCR from the reads. The table includes around 490,000 distinct CDR3 sequences, more than 20% detected once. Input material: PBMCs. The receptors derive from a human donor in good health (CMV status not recorded). Some clones in this sample may be carry-over from other donors' samples.

The J gene is TRBJ2-3, the V gene TRBV28, with D uncertain. Germline CDR1 is MDHEN and CDR2 is SYDVKM. V was shortened by 2 bases and J by 2 bases, with 17 bases between the two germline ends. This CDR3 is 17 amino acids long. DNA for the CDR3: TGTGCCAGCAGTTTAGTATTAGGGCCAAACCCCACAGATACGCAGTATTTT. This encodes CASSLVLGPNPTDTQYF.

This clonotype was picked up a small number of times. V gene TRBV20-1 combines with J gene TRBJ1-4; 8 bases match TRBD1. This CDR3 has 15 residues. With V trimmed by 6 bases and J by 1 base, 7 bases remained unmatched. Germline CDR1 and CDR2: DFQATT and SNEGSKA (reference sequence). The CDR3: CSARPGGVTNEKLFF. Here the CDR3 DNA reads TGCAGTGCGAGACCAGGGGGCGTAACTAATGAAAAACTGTTTTTT.

Details on this clonotype: One end of the junction varies from germline; a read error may be responsible. The chain employs TRBV7-6 and TRBJ2-5; TRBD1 or TRBD2 may be the D gene (5 bases each). CDR1 and CDR2 (germline): SGHVS, FNYEAQ. The CDR3 extends over 16 amino acids. CDR3 sequence reads: CASSRGGGASQETQYF. CDR3 coding DNA: TGTGCTAGCAGCCGGGGTGGTGGGGCCTCCCAAGAGACCCAGTACTTC.

The rearrangement joins TRBV7-6 to TRBJ1-1, with unresolved D. Germline V gives CDR1 SGHVS, CDR2 FNYEAQ. Trimming left V 5 bases short and J 4 bases short, with 14 bases between. CDR3 length: 14 residues. CDR3 DNA: TGTGCCAGCAGCCGCGATCCGCATACCACTGAAGCTTTCTTT. Translating it yields CASSRDPHTTEAFF.

V gene TRBV27 combines with J gene TRBJ1-5; 9 positions agree with TRBD1. CDR1 is MNHEY and CDR2 is SMNVEV in the germline V gene (reference sequence). With 5 bases clipped from V and 3 bases from J, the junction kept 5 bases outside the gene matches. This CDR3 contains 15 residues. The DNA for the CDR3 is TGTGCCAGCAGTCTCGGGACAGGGAACAATCAGCCCCAGCATTTT. This sequence encodes CASSLGTGNNQPQHF.

The sample holds many counts of this clonotype. The genes are TRBV7-2 and TRBJ1-5; 10 nucleotides agree with TRBD1. CDR3 length equals 16 residues. V dropped 0 bases and J dropped 4; count of bases not matched to a gene: 3. CDR1 and CDR2 (germline): SGHTA, FQGNSA. CDR3: CASSLAGTGVNQPQHF. The DNA for the CDR3 is TGTGCCAGCAGCTTAGCGGGGACAGGGGTAAATCAGCCCCAGCATTTT.

This chain links TRBV18 with TRBJ1-5; D unresolved. CDR1 and CDR2 (germline): KGHSH, LQKENI. V was cut by 3 bases and J by 3 bases, with 9 bases left in between. The CDR3 has 14 residues. CDR3 bases: TGTGCCAGCTCACCGATGGGCTACAATCAGCCCCAGCATTTT. This sequence encodes CASSPMGYNQPQHF.

The V and J genes are TRBV11-2 and TRBJ2-1, with D hard to call. The CDR3 runs 15 residues. CDR1 and CDR2 from the germline V gene are SGHAT and FQNNGV. V lost 0 bases, J lost 2 bases, and 8 bases lay in between. CDR3 sequence reads: CASSLEADTYNEQFF. For the CDR3, the DNA is TGTGCCAGCAGCTTAGAGGCGGATACCTACAATGAGCAGTTCTTC.

A few counts support this clonotype. The CDR3 DNA reads TGTGCCGGCGGGGTCGGGGAGCTGTTTTTT. Its translation is CAGGVGELFF. The V gene is TRBV7-9, the J gene TRBJ2-2; D perhaps matches TRBD2 (6 bases). Per germline, CDR1 SEHNR and CDR2 FQNEAQ (reference sequence). Trimming left V 11 bases short and J 7 bases short, with 8 bases between. The CDR3 is made up of 10 amino acids. Drawing the rest from reference TRBV7-9 and TRBJ2-2, the complete variable domain is DTGVSQNPRHKITKRGQNVTFRCDPISEHNRLYWYRQTLGQGPEFLTYFQNEAQLEKSRLLSDRFSAERPKGSFSTLEIQRTEQGDSAMYLCAGGVGELFFGEGSRLTVL.

This clonotype was seen a handful of times. V and J are TRBV6-2 or TRBV6-3 and TRBJ1-2; D not certain. Trimming pared 7 bases from V and 8 bases from J, leaving 17 bases between. This CDR3 is 13 amino acids long. Germline lookup yields CDR1 MNHEY and CDR2 SVGEGT. The CDR3 loop is CASTVVRSEGYTF. Here the CDR3 DNA reads TGTGCCAGCACCGTTGTGAGATCGGAAGGCTACACCTTC.

CDR3 residues: CASSVERGRAAGELFF. CDR3 bases: TGTGCCAGCAGCGTAGAGCGTGGGAGGGCCGCCGGGGAGCTGTTTTTT. The genes are TRBV9 and TRBJ2-2, with 7 bases lining up with TRBD2. Germline-derived CDR1 and CDR2 are SGDLS and YYNGEE. The length of the CDR3 is 16 residues. With V trimmed by 0 bases and J by 6 bases, 8 bases remained unmatched.

The chain employs TRBV4-2 and TRBJ1-1, with D unresolved. The V and J ends lost 3 bases and 11 bases respectively, with 16 bases between them. Looked up from germline, CDR1 is LGHNA and CDR2 is YNFKEQ. The CDR3 length is 13 residues. In DNA, the CDR3 is TGTGCCAGCAGCCACCCTGGCGAGAGTTCGGCTTTCTTT. Protein sequence: CASSHPGESSAFF.

The chain carries TRBV4-1 and TRBJ1-2, with 7 bases that match TRBD1. The V gene's germline CDR1 is MGHRA and CDR2 YSYEKL. After removal of 0 bases from V and 3 bases from J, the junction contained 7 bases not matched to a gene. The CDR3 is 16 amino acids. CDR3 protein: CASSQDGAGGDYGYTF. The CDR3 bases are TGCGCCAGCAGCCAAGACGGCGCAGGGGGGGACTATGGCTACACCTTC.

The rearrangement uses TRBV7-9 and TRBJ1-1; 7 bases align to TRBD1. The CDR3 totals 13 residues. Germline V CDR1 and CDR2: SEHNR, FQNEAQ (reference sequence). V lost 5 bases and J lost 4; bases outside the gene matches: 4. The CDR3 region has the DNA TGTGCCAGCAGCCGAGGGACAGTCACTGAAGCTTTCTTT. This sequence encodes CASSRGTVTEAFF.

This clonotype has at least ten counts. The chain employs TRBV7-2 and TRBJ2-6, with D perhaps TRBD2 (6 bases). Germline assignment: CDR1 SGHTA and CDR2 FQGNSA. Trimming took off 3 bases at V and 0 bases at J, with 18 bases between the two ends. This CDR3 contains 19 residues. This chain's CDR3 is CASSFLPPRGVSGANVLTF. Written as DNA, the CDR3 is TGTGCCAGCAGCTTCTTACCTCCGCGGGGAGTCTCTGGGGCCAACGTCCTGACTTTC. Filled out from reference TRBV7-2 and TRBJ2-6, the complete variable domain reads GAGVSQSPSNKVTEKGKDVELRCDPISGHTALYWYRQSLGQGLEFLIYFQGNSAPDKSGLPSDRFSAERTGGSVSTLTIQRTQQEDSAVYLCASSFLPPRGVSGANVLTFGAGSRLTVL.

The CDR3 is CASSLGHRGGIHNEQFF. CDR3 nucleotides: TGTGCCAGCAGTTTAGGACACCGAGGCGGAATACACAATGAGCAGTTCTTC. This chain links TRBV12-3 or TRBV12-4 with TRBJ2-1; unclear D gene. V was cut by 1 base and J by 5 bases, with 18 bases left in between. The CDR3 length is 17 residues.

This chain connects TRBV5-5 to TRBJ2-7; tentative D call: TRBD2 (5 bases). V was cut by 2 bases and J by 3 bases, with 12 bases left in between. The CDR3 consists of 14 residues. CDR1 is SGHKS, CDR2 YYEKEE, per germline (reference sequence). Written as DNA, the CDR3 is TGTGCCAGCAGCTTCGGCGGGCCCGGCTACGAGCAGTACTTC. Its translation is CASSFGGPGYEQYF.

The rearrangement uses TRBV27 and TRBJ2-7; 7 nucleotides align to TRBD1. The CDR3 is made up of 13 amino acids. The V and J ends lost 4 bases and 3 bases, in that order; junction bases with no gene match: 3. Germline CDR1 reads MNHEY; CDR2 reads SMNVEV (reference sequence). The CDR3: CASSYRTGYEQYV. CDR3 coding DNA: TGTGCCAGCAGTTACCGGACAGGCTACGAGCAGTACGTC.

Ten or more counts support this clonotype. V gene TRBV7-8 combines with J gene TRBJ1-1; 7 bases fit TRBD1. Losses at the gene ends were 5 bases for V and 1 base for J; bases not matched to a gene: 10. This CDR3 contains 16 residues. Looked up from germline, CDR1 is SGHVS and CDR2 is FQNEAQ. CDR3 in DNA: TGTGCCAGCAGCCCCCGCAAGGGACAGCCGAACACTGAAGCTTTCTTT. Its protein is CASSPRKGQPNTEAFF.

This clonotype was seen a few times. This chain joins TRBV6-2 or TRBV6-3 and TRBJ1-1; D perhaps matches TRBD1 (6 bases). The length of the CDR3 is 13 residues. Per the germline V gene, CDR1 is MNHEY and CDR2 is SVGEGT. V lost 5 bases to trimming and J lost 3 bases, with 10 bases between them. The CDR3 DNA reads TGTGCCAGCAGTGAGTGGACAGACACTGAAGCTTTCTTT. Protein: CASSEWTDTEAFF.